These T cell receptor beta chains were read from a single sample in a study of neurological immune-mediated disorders. TCRdb redid the calling of the 5' RACE reads with MiXCR, one entry per CDR3 protein. The data hold about 39,000 distinct CDR3 sequences, with approximately 7.2% observed a single time. Sequencing input: CD4+ T cells from blood. The receptors shown here come from a middle-aged man in good health. The conserved cysteine and the conserved F or W are not part of the CDR3 here.

TRBV20-1 SAGTRAYGYT
TRBV18 ASSPRGLAGGPNEQY
TRBV25-1 ASSSTGGPGELF
TRBV4-2 ASSQVRDYNEQF
TRBV10-3 AISERGRRDTQY
TRBV28 ASSPDLAGDTYEQY
TRBV3-1 ASSQVEGGELF
TRBV20-1 SAMGVGNQPQH
TRBV7-9 ASSLAGQNQETQY
TRBV29-1 SVEDSWVEETQY
TRBV6-2/TRBV6-3 ASSYSVKRAIEEQY
TRBV7-2 ASSSSGRTTGELF
TRBV4-1 ASSQELAGVYEQY
TRBV6-5 ASSSPGRSETQY
TRBV18 ASSPWPRGRGSYKQY
TRBV7-9 ASSLMGLAGNEQF
TRBV6-2/TRBV6-3 ASSYFGLGENEQF
TRBV5-1 ASSQPGAGATTDTQY
TRBV19 ASSPLLRVRTEAF
TRBV20-1 SATGAPHTDTQY
TRBV6-2/TRBV6-3 ASASSPRGTQY
TRBV10-3 AIGAGGSYEQY
TRBV12-3/TRBV12-4 ASTGTGVSGELF
TRBV6-1 ASSEEGLRSEKLF
TRBV20-1 SATDGTFGTEAF
TRBV10-3 AISGRGQGAQGNTEAF
TRBV7-8 ASSSGITMRAYEQY
TRBV5-5 ASSNPGQGVPDTQY
TRBV28 ASSFPPLMVSSYEQY
TRBV28 ATAGLTEQLAKNIQY
TRBV7-6 ASSLLQGEWDTEAF
TRBV10-3 AISGQGRSNQPQH
TRBV7-8 ADGVGVMAHEQY
TRBV3-1 ASSHSWMGGQRNTEAF
TRBV18 ASSPLEGDSYNEQF
TRBV27 ASSLSPVAGRYEQY
TRBV12-3/TRBV12-4 ASRTRLAGNTGELF
TRBV20-1 SAPLGLASGEQY
TRBV10-2 ASSEGFRLAGWSEQF
TRBV10-3 AIRAGGDSPLH
TRBV5-1 ASSLDIGNQPQH
TRBV30 AWSALWPLDYEQY